This T cell receptor (beta chain) was sequenced in a study of T cells in Graves' hyperthyroidism and ophthalmopathy. The CDR3 consists of 15 residues. V was clipped by 6 bases and J by 2 bases; unmatched bases: 9. Germline-derived CDR1 and CDR2 are SQVTM and ANQGSEA. RNA transcripts yielded amplified TCR beta CDR3 regions. With the HTBI primer set, the TCR CDR3 went through a first round of RT-PCR. TCRdb used MiXCR to reprocess the multiplex PCR reads, holding one entry per CDR3 protein. Seen here are approximately 690,000 distinct CDR3 sequences, about 20% observed once, and the top ten hold 30% to 40%.

This sequence originates from a young man with Graves' ophthalmopathy. The rearrangement uses TRBV29-1 and TRBJ1-4; 7 bases fit TRBD1. Sequenced sample: blood. The CDR3 nucleotides are TGCAGCGTCCAACGGACGGGACAGACTAATGAAAAACTGTTTTTT. The encoded protein is CSVQRTGQTNEKLFF.